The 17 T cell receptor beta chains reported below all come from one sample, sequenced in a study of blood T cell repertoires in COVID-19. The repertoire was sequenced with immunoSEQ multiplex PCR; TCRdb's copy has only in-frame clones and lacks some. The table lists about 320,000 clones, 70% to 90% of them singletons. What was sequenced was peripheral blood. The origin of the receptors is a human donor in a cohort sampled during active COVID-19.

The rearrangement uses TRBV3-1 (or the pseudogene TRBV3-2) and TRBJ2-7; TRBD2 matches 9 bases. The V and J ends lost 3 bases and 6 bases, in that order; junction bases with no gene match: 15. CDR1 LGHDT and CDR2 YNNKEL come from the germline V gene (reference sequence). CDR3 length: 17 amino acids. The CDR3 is CASSQSAGGAISGEQYF. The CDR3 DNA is TGTGCCAGCAGCCAGTCTGCGGGAGGGGCGATCTCGGGCGAGCAGTACTTC.

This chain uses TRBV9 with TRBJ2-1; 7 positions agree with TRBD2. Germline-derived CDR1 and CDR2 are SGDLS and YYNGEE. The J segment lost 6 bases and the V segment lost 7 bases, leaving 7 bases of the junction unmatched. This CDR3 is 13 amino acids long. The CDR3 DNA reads TGTGCCAGCCGGGAGGTAGGGCTCAATGAGCAGTTCTTC. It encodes CASREVGLNEQFF.

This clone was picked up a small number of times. DNA for the CDR3: TGTGCCAGTACGCGGACAACCTCCGATGAGCAGTTCTTC. This gives the protein CASTRTTSDEQFF. The chain carries TRBV19 and TRBJ2-1; D perhaps matches TRBD1 (5 bases). Trimming pared 7 bases from V and 8 bases from J, leaving 15 bases between. The germline CDR1 and CDR2 sequences are LNHDA and SQIVND (reference sequence). This CDR3 has 13 amino acids.

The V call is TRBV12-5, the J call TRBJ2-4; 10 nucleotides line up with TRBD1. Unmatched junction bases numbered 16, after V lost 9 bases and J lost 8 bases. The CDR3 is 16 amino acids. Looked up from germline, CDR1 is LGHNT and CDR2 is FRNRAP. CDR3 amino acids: CASAIGDRGIQDIQYF. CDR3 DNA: TGTGCTAGCGCGATAGGGGACAGGGGTATCCAGGACATTCAGTACTTC.

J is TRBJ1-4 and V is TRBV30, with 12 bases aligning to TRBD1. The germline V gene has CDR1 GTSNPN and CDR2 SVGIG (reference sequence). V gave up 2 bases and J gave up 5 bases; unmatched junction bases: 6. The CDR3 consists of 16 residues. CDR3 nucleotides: TGTGCCTGGAGTAGGGACAGGGGGCTGGTGAATGAAAAACTGTTTTTT. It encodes CAWSRDRGLVNEKLFF.

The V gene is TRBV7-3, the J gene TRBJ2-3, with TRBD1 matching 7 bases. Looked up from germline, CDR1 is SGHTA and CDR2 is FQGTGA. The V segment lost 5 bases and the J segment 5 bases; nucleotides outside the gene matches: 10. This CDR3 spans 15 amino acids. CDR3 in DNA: TGTGCCAGCAGCGACAGGACAGGAGAACTAGATACGCAGTATTTT. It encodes CASSDRTGELDTQYF.

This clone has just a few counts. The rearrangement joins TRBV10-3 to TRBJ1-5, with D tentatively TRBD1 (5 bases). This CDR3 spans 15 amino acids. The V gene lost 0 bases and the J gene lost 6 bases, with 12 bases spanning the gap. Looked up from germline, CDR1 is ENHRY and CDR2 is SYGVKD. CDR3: CAISESGREGQPQHF. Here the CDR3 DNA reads TGTGCCATCAGTGAGTCGGGCAGGGAAGGTCAGCCCCAGCATTTT.

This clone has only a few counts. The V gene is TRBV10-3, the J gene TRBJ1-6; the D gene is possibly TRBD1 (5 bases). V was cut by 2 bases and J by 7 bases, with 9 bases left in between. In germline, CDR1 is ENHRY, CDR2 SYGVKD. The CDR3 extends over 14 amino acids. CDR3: CAISEGGGNSPLHF. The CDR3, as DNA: TGTGCCATCAGTGAGGGGGGAGGGAATTCACCCCTCCACTTT.

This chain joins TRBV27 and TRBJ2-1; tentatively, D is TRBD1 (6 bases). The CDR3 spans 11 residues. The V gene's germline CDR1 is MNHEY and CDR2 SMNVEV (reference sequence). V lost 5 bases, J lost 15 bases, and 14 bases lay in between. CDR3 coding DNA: TGTGCCAGCAGTGGGGACATAGGGGCGTTCTTC. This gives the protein CASSGDIGAFF.

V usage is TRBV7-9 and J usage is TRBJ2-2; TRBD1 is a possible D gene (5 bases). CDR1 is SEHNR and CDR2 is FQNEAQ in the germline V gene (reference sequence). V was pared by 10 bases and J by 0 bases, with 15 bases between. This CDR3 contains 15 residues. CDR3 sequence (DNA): TGTGCCACAACTTGGACACAATCGAACACCGGGGAGCTGTTTTTT. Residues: CATTWTQSNTGELFF.

CDR3: CASSLGTKNTGELFF. The CDR3 DNA sequence: TGTGCCAGCAGCTTAGGGACAAAGAACACCGGGGAGCTGTTTTTT. The chain employs TRBV11-2 and TRBJ2-2, with a tentative D call TRBD1 (5 bases). The CDR3 totals 15 residues. In germline, CDR1 is SGHAT, CDR2 FQNNGV. V was shortened by 1 base and J by 1 base, with 7 bases between the two germline ends.

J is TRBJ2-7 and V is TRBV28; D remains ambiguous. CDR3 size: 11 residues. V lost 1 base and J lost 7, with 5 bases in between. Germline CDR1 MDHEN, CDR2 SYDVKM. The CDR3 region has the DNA TGTGCCAGCAGTTTATCAATGGAGCAGTACTTC. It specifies CASSLSMEQYF.

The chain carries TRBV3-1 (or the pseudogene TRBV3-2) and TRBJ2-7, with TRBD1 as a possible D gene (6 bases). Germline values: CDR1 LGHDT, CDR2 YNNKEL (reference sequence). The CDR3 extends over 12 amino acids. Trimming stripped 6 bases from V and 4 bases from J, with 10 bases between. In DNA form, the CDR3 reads TGTGCCAGCAGAGACAGGTCGTACGAGCAGTACTTC. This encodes CASRDRSYEQYF.

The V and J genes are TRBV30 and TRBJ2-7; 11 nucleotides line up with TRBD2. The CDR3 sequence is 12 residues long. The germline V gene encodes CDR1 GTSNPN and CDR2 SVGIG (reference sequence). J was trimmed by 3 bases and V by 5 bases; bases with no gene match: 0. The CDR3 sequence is CAWGTSGYEQYF. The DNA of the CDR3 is TGTGCCTGGGGGACTAGCGGCTACGAGCAGTACTTC.

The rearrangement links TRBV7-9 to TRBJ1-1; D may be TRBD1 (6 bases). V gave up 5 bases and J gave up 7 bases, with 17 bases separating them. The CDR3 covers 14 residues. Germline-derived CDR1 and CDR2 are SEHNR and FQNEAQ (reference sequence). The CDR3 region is CASSTILAQGEAFF. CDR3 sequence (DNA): TGTGCCAGCAGCACCATATTGGCACAGGGTGAAGCTTTCTTT.

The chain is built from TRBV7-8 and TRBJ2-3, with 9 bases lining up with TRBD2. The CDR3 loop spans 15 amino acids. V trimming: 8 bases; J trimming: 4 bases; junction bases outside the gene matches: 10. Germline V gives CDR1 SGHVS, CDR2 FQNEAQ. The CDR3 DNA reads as TGTGCCAGCGTAAGGCGGGGGGGCCGGGCAGATACGCAGTATTTT. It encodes CASVRRGGRADTQYF.

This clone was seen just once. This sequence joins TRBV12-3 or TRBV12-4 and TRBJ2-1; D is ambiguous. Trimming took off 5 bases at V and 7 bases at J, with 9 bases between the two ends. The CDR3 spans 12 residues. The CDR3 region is CASSRLVNEQFF. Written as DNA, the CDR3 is TGTGCCAGCAGTCGACTGGTTAATGAGCAGTTCTTC.